The present entry profiles one TCR beta chain with its context. The table lists this clonotype with many counts. Its target antigen remains unknown. No base qualities exist here, and no much larger clone lies one base off it. This sample stems from a study of regulatory T cells in long-lasting Graves disease (dated by TCRdb to the early 2020s). Study-wide context: Patients with newly diagnosed Graves' disease had been on antithyroid drugs for under 3 months. A total of some 35 samples underwent TCR sequencing, from roughly 13 patients with persistent Graves' disease and 20 or so patients with newly diagnosed Graves' disease. This study used TCR sequencing and RNA sequencing of peripheral blood to compare persistent Graves' disease patients against newly diagnosed Graves' disease patients. The study took place in China and was registered as a clinical trial.

The investigation overall reported the following: Preferential use of TRBV28, TRBJ1-2 and TRBJ2-5 was observed in persistent disease, whereas TRBV20-1 and TRBJ2-1 were favored in newly diagnosed disease. Patients with persistent disease shared more public clonotypes (around 3,000) than newly diagnosed patients did (approximately 1,000). Because the primary lesion, thyroid tissue, could not be accessed, the study looked at peripheral blood alone. Sequencing and analysis were limited to the TCR beta chain. Compared with newly diagnosed patients, patients with persistent Graves' disease had lower TCR Shannon entropy and fewer highly expanded clones, which suggests clonal expansion. The small sample size was acknowledged by the authors as a limitation that may reduce accuracy.

What this sample's time point label stands for: newly diagnosed GD, antithyroid drugs for less than 3 months. RNA was extracted from PBMCs in TRIzol for both TCR sequencing and RNA sequencing. The diagnosis of Graves' disease followed American Thyroid Association guidelines. Patients were recruited from an endocrinology department in Xi'an, China. From each patient, nine milliliters of peripheral blood was collected into an EDTA anticoagulant tube. Ficoll Paque Plus density gradient separation was used to isolate PBMCs, and no further T cell sorting was done. An Agilent 2100 Bioanalyzer and agarose gel were used to assess RNA quality, and a NanoDrop 2000 was used to measure RNA concentration. Library preparation employed multiplex PCR. The sequencing machine was an Illumina HiSeq 4000. CDR3 regions were amplified by Arm-PCR with iRepertoire HTBI primers to construct TCR beta libraries. Before sequencing, the PCR products went through gel purification. The study's processing was this. Gene usage analysis of CDR3 amino acid clonotypes used the approximately 56 TRBV and about 15 TRBJ segments found across samples. Filtered high-quality paired reads were merged into contigs using COPE and FqMerger. Contigs were aligned with BLAST to IMGT TRBV, TRBD and TRBJ reference genes, and CDR3 was defined per IMGT. Clonotypes above 0.1% frequency were classified as highly expanded clones. Shannon entropy was used to measure repertoire diversity, and the Gini coefficient was used to measure V-J evenness. A clonotype was considered public if more than one individual shared it. Using fastp at Q25 and MiXCR, TCRdb reprocessed the public reads and kept productive beta chains. Rows are unified per CDR3 protein, each entry keeping the most common DNA and genes. None of the V and J calls come from the authors' own analysis; TCRdb made them. The sample profile shows around 250,000 distinct CDR3 sequences; over 20% of them were found once. The top ten clonotypes cover more than 11% of the sample.

According to the germline V gene, CDR1 reads MNHNS and CDR2 reads SASEGT. The CDR3 has 17 amino acids, counting the end cysteine and phenylalanine. The only DNA kept is the CDR3, 51 bases in frame from the first base. V loses 1 base at its end and J loses 3 bases; junction bases beyond the gene matches: 8. The sequenced sample was peripheral blood mononuclear cells (PBMCs), obtained at new diagnosis, from a patient treated with antithyroid drugs. The source of this sequence is a female donor with Graves disease. The chain joins TRBV6-1 to TRBJ2-7; a stretch of 11 junction bases matches TRBD2. The DNA sequence reads TGTGCCAGCAGTGAAGAGCCGGGACTAGCGGCAAACTACGAGCAGTACTTC. Its amino acids are CASSEEPGLAANYEQYF.